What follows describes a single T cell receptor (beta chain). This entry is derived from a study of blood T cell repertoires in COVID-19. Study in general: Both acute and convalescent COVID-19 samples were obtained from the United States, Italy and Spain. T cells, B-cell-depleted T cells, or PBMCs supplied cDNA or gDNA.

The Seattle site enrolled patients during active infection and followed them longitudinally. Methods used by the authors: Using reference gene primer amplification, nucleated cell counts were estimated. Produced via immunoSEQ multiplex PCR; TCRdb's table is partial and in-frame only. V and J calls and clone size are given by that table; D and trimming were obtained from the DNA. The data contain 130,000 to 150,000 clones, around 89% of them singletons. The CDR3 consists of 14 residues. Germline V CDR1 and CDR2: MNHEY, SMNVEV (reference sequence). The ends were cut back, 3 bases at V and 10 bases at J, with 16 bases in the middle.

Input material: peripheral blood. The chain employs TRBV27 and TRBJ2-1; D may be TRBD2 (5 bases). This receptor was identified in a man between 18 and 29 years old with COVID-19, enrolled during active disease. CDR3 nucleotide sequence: TGTGCCAGCAGTTTCACGAGGGTCGCCAGCGAGCAGTTCTTC. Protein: CASSFTRVASEQFF.